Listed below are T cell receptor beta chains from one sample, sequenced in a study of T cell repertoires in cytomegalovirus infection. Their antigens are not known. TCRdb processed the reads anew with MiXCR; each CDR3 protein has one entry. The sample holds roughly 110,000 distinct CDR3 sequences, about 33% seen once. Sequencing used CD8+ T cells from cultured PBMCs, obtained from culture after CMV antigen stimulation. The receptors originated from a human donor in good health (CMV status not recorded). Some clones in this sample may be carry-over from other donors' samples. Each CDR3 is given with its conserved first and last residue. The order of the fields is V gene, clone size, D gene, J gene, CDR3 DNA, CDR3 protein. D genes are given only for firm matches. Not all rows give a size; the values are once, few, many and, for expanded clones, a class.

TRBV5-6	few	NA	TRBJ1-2	TGTGCCAGCAGCTTTGGGGGCGCGGAAGGCTACACCTTC	CASSFGGAEGYTF
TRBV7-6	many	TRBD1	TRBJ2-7	TGTGCCAGCAGCTTGGGACAGGGGTTTGCCGACGAGCAGTACTTC	CASSLGQGFADEQYF
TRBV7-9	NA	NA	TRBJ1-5	TGTGCCAGCAGCGGATCAGGCAATCAGCCCCAGCATTTT	CASSGSGNQPQHF
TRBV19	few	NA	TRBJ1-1	TGTGCCAGTAGTTGGTCAGGGAACACTGAAGCTTTCTTT	CASSWSGNTEAFF
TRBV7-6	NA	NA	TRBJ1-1	TGTGCCAGCAGCTTTCGGACGGGGGAGACTGAAGCTTTCTTT	CASSFRTGETEAFF
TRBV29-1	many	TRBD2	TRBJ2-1	TGCAGCGTTGAGACTAGCGGGGGGTTCAGCTCCTACAATGAGCAGTTCTTC	CSVETSGGFSSYNEQFF
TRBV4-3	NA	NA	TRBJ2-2	TGCGCCAGCAGCCAAGCCCGGTTTCCCGGGGAGCTGTTTTTT	CASSQARFPGELFF
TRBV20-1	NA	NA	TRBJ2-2	TGCAGTGTTTACCGAAACACCGGGGAGCTGTTTTTT	CSVYRNTGELFF
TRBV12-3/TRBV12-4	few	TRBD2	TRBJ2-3	TGTGCCAGCAGTGGACTAGCGGGGGGGCTCGGCACAGATACGCAGTATTTT	CASSGLAGGLGTDTQYF
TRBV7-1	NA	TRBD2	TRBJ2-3	TGTGCCAGCAGTGCCGCTAGCGGGGCGACAGATACGCAGTATTTT	CASSAASGATDTQYF
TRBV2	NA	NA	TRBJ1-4	TGTGCCAGCAGCGAACAGGGCCAGGATGAAAAACTGTTTTTT	CASSEQGQDEKLFF
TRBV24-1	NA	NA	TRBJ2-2	TGTGCCACCAGTGATGGGGCACACGGGACGTTCACCGGGGAGCTGTTTTTT	CATSDGAHGTFTGELFF
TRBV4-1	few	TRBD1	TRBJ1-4	TGCGCCAGCAGCCGCCGGGACAGGGGAGCAACTAATGAAAAACTGTTTTTT	CASSRRDRGATNEKLFF
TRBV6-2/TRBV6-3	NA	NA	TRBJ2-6	TGTGCCAGCAGTTACCTCAGGGCTGGGGCCAACGTCCTGACTTTC	CASSYLRAGANVLTF
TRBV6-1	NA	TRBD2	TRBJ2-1	TGTGCCAGCAGTGAAACGGGGGGATGGGATGAGCAGTTCTTC	CASSETGGWDEQFF
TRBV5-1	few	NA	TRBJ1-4	TGCGCCAGCAGCTTGGTCGGGGGTAGAGGGCTCAATAATGAAAAACTGTTTTTT	CASSLVGGRGLNNEKLFF
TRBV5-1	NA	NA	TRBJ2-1	TGCGCCAGCAGCTCCAAGCCTACACAAAGCGTCGCCGGTGAGCAGTTCTTC	CASSSKPTQSVAGEQFF
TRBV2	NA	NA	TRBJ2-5	TGTGCCAGCAGTGCATGGGTGGGAGAGACCCAGTACTTC	CASSAWVGETQYF
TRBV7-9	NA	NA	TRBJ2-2	TGTGCCAGCAGCTTCGTTGGCGGGGCGAACACCGGGGAGCTGTTTTTT	CASSFVGGANTGELFF